Described below is a single TCR beta chain sequence and its context. These data are taken from a study of cytomegalovirus exposure and HLA in healthy donors. Primers: 60 Vbeta forward and 13 Jbeta reverse. Measured with immunoSEQ multiplex PCR; TCRdb has only the in-frame clones, and not every one. This sample carries 100,000 to 150,000 clones, with approximately 2.6% going to the ten biggest clones. The sequenced sample consisted of PBMCs. The sequence was obtained from a man aged 25 to 45 in good health and CMV-seronegative.

For the CDR3, the DNA is TGTGCCAGCAGTTTTCAGGGGGGACGTGGCTACACCTTC. Its protein is CASSFQGGRGYTF. The J gene is TRBJ1-2, the V gene TRBV28; 7 bases are shared with TRBD1. This CDR3 region has 13 residues. Germline V gene data show CDR1 as MDHEN and CDR2 as SYDVKM. The trim removed 3 bases at V and 7 bases at J, leaving 5 bases unmatched.